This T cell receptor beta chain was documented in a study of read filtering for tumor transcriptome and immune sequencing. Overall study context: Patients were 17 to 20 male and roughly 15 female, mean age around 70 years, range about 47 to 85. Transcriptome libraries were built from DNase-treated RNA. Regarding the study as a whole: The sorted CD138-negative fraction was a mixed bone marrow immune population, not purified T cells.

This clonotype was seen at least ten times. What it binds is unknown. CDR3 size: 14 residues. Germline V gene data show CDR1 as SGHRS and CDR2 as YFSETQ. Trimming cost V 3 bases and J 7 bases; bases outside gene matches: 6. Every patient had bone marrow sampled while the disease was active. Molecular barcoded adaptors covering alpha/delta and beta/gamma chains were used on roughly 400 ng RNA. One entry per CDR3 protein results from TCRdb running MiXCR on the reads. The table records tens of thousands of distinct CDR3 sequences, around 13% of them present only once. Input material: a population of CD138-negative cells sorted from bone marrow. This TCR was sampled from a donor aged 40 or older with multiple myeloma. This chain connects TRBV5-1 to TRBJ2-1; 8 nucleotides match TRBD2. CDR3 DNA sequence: TGCGCCAGCAGCTCCCAGCGGGAGAGGAATGAGCAGTTCTTC. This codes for CASSSQRERNEQFF.